This T cell receptor (beta chain) was identified in a study of CD8+ T cells in alopecia areata. This CDR3 is 15 amino acids long. V shed 5 bases, J shed 10 bases, and the junction held 13 bases outside the gene matches. CDR1 and CDR2 from the germline V gene are MGHDK and SYGVNS. After isolation, RNA underwent reverse transcription to generate cDNA as the sequencing template. The assay was immunoSEQ multiplex PCR, and TCRdb's table has in-frame clones only and misses some. The data show some 210,000 clones, about 60% seen once. This rearrangement joins TRBV25-1 to TRBJ1-4; TRBD1 aligns across 7 bases. The source was CD4+ T cells sorted from blood, collected at week 0. The clonotype was recovered from a human donor with alopecia areata. CDR3 nucleotides: TGTGCCAGCAGTTTAGGGGAACAGGGGATTGGAAAACTGTTTTTT. Translated: CASSLGEQGIGKLFF.